One TCR beta chain is described in this entry. CDR1 is SGHDN and CDR2 is FVKESK in the germline V gene. This CDR3 spans 21 amino acids. V shed 0 bases and J 6 bases; nucleotides not matched to a gene: 20. Though probably carrying unrecorded immune exposures, donors were nominally healthy at sampling. The source of the sample is a study of cytomegalovirus exposure and HLA in healthy donors. The PCR ran on 60 Vbeta and 13 Jbeta primers. Assay: immunoSEQ multiplex PCR; the TCRdb copy retains only in-frame clones and omits some. In the table there are about 70,000 clones, 68% of which are singletons. This chain uses TRBV14 with TRBJ2-7; 13 bases line up with TRBD2. Sequencing used PBMCs. The receptor's source is a man aged 35 to 55 in good health and CMV-seropositive. The CDR3 nucleotides are TGTGCCAGCAGCCAAGATACTTTTGCGGGGGGTAAGGGACTAGCGGGATTCGAGCAGTACTTC. It codes for CASSQDTFAGGKGLAGFEQYF. Supplemented by reference TRBV14 and TRBJ2-7, the full variable domain reads EAGVTQFPSHSVIEKGQTVTLRCDPISGHDNLYWYRRVMGKEIKFLLHFVKESKQDESGMPNNRFLAERTGGTYSTLKVQPAELEDSGVYFCASSQDTFAGGKGLAGFEQYFGPGTRLTVT.